This T cell receptor beta chain derives from a study of cytotoxic CD8 clonotypes in ibrutinib-treated CLL. The assay was immunoSEQ multiplex PCR, and TCRdb's table has in-frame clones only and misses some. The table records more than 200,000 clones, about three quarters of them present only once. The CDR3 has 9 amino acids. V was clipped by 4 bases and J by 9 bases, with 4 bases between them. Germline lookup yields CDR1 SQVTM and CDR2 ANQGSEA. This clone has just a few counts. The source of this sequence is a human donor with chronic lymphocytic leukemia. The sample in question was PBMCs, obtained after 24 months of ibrutinib treatment. The chain joins TRBV29-1 to TRBJ2-1; D is uncertain. DNA for the CDR3: TGCAGCGTTGGTCCTGAGCAGTTCTTC. Protein: CSVGPEQFF.